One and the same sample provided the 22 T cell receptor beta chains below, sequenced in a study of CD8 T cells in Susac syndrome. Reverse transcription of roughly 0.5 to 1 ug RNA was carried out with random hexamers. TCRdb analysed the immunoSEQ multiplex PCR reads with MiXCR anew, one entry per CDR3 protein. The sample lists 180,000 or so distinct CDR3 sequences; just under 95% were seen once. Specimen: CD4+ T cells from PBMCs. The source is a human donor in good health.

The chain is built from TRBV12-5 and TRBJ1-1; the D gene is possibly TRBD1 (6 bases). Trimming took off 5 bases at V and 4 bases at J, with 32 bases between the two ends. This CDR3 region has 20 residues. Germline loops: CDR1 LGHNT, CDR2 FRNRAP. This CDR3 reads CASGPLRTASSPFRTTEAFF. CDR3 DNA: TGTGCTAGTGGTCCGCTCCGGACAGCAAGTTCGCCCTTCCGGACCACTGAAGCTTTCTTT.

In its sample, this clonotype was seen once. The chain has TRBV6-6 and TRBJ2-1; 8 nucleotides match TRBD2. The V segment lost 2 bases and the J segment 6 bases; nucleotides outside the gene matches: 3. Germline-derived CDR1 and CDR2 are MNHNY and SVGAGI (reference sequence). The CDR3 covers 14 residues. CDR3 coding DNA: TGTGCCAGCAGTTACGGGCGGGGGGCCAATGAGCAGTTCTTC. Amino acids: CASSYGRGANEQFF.

CDR3 loop: CASSQGTGRGTDTQYF. For the CDR3, the DNA is TGTGCCAGCAGCCAAGGGACAGGGAGAGGCACAGATACGCAGTATTTT. The rearrangement joins TRBV14 to TRBJ2-3, with 8 positions matching TRBD1. V shed 1 base and J 1 base; nucleotides not matched to a gene: 4. Germline CDR1 is SGHDN and CDR2 is FVKESK. The CDR3 is made up of 16 amino acids.

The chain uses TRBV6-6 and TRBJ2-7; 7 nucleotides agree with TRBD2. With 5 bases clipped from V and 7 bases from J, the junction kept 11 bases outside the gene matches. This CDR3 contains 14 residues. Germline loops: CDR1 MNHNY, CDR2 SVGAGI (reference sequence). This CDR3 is CASSRDAGVREQYF. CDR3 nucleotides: TGTGCCAGCAGTCGGGACGCGGGAGTGAGGGAGCAGTACTTC.

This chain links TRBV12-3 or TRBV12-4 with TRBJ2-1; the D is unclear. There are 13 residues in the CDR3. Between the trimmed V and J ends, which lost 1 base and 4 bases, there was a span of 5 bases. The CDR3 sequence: CASSLGPYNEQFF. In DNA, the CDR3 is TGTGCCAGCAGTTTAGGGCCGTACAATGAGCAGTTCTTC.

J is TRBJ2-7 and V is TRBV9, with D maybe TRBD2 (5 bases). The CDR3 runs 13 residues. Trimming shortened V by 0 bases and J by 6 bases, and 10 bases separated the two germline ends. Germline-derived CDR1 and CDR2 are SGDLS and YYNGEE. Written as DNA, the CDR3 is TGTGCCAGCAGCGTAGAGGCCCGGGGCGAGCAGTACTTC. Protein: CASSVEARGEQYF.

Here the CDR3 DNA reads TGTGCCACCGTGGGGCAGGGAGGTAATTCACCCCTCCACTTT. Its protein is CATVGQGGNSPLHF. The chain is built from TRBV6-2 or TRBV6-3 and TRBJ1-6, with D possibly matching TRBD1 (5 bases). Looked up from germline, CDR1 is MNHEY and CDR2 is SVGEGT. CDR3 length: 14 amino acids. Trimming left V 10 bases short and J 6 bases short, with 16 bases between.

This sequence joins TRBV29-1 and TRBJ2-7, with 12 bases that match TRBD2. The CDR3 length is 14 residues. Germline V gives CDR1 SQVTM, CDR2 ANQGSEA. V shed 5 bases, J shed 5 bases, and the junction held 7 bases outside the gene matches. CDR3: CSVTGLAGLHEQYF. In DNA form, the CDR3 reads TGCAGCGTTACCGGACTAGCGGGGCTCCACGAGCAGTACTTC.

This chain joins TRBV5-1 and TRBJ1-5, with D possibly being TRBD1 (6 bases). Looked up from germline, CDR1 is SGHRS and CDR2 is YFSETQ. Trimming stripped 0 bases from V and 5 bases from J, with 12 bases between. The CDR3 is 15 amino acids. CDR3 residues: CASSLGGRRDQPQHF. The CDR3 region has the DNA TGCGCCAGCAGCTTGGGGGGGCGCAGGGATCAGCCCCAGCATTTT.

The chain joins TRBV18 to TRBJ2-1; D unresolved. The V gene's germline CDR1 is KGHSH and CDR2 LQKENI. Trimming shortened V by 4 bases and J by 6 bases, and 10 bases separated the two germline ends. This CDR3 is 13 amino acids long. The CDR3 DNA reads TGTGCCAGCTCACAGCGAGAGGTCAATGAGCAGTTCTTC. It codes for CASSQREVNEQFF. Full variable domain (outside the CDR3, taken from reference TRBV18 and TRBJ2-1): NAGVMQNPRHLVRRRGQEARLRCSPMKGHSHVYWYRQLPEEGLKFMVYLQKENIIDESGMPKERFSAEFPKEGPSILRIQQVVRGDSAAYFCASSQREVNEQFFGPGTRLTVL.

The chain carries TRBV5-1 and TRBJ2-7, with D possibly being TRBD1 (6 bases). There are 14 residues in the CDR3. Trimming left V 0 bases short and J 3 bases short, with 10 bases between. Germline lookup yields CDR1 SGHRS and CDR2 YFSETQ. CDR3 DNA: TGCGCCAGCAGCTTGGGAAACAGGGTCTACGAGCAGTACTTC. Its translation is CASSLGNRVYEQYF.

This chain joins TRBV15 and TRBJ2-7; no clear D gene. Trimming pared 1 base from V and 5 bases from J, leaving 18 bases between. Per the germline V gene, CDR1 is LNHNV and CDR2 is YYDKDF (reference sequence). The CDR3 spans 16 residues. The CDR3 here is CATSRAPRGPEDEQYF. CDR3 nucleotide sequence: TGTGCCACCAGCAGAGCTCCCCGCGGCCCCGAGGACGAGCAGTACTTC.

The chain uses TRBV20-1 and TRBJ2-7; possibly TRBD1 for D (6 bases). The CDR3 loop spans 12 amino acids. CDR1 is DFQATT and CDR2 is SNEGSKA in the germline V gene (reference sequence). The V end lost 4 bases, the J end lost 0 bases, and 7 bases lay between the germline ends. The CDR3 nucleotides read TGCAGTGCTAACAGGGACTCCTACGAGCAGTACTTC. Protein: CSANRDSYEQYF.

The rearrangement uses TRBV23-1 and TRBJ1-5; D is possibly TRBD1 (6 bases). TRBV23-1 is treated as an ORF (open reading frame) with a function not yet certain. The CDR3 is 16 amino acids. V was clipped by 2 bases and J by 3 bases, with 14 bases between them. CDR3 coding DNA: TGCGCCAGCAGTCAACCAGACAGGAGACTCAATCAGCCCCAGCATTTT. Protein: CASSQPDRRLNQPQHF.

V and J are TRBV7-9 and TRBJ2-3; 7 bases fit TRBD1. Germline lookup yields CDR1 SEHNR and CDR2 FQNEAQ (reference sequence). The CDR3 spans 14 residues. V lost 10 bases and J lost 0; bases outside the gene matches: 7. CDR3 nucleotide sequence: TGTGCCACGACAGGGCTTGGGAGCACAGATACGCAGTATTTT. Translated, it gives CATTGLGSTDTQYF.

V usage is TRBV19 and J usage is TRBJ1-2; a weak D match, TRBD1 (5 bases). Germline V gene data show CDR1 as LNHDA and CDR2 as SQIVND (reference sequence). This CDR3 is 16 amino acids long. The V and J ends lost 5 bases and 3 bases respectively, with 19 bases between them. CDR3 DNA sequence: TGTGCCAGTAGTCCTCGGGACTCCGGTGGTTACTATGGCTACACCTTC. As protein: CASSPRDSGGYYGYTF.

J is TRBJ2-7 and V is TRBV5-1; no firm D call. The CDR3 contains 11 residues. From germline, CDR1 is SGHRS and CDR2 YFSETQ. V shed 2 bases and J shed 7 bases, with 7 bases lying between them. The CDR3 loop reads CASSLTGEQYF. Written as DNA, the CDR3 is TGCGCCAGCAGCTTAACCGGGGAGCAGTACTTC. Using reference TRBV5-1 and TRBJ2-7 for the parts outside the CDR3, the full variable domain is KAGVTQTPRYLIKTRGQQVTLSCSPISGHRSVSWYQQTPGQGLQFLFEYFSETQRNKGNFPGRFSGRQFSNSRSEMNVSTLELGDSALYLCASSLTGEQYFGPGTRLTVT.

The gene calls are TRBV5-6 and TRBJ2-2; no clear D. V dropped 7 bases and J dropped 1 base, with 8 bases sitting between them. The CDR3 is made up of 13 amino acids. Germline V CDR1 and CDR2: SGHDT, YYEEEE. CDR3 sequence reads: CASALQNTGELFF. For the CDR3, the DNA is TGTGCCAGCGCTTTACAGAACACCGGGGAGCTGTTTTTT.

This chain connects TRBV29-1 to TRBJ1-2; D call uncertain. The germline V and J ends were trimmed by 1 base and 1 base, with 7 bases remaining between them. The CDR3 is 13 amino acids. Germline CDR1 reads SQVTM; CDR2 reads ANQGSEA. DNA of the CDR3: TGCAGCGTTGAAGGGCGCGGTAACTATGGCTACACCTTC. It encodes CSVEGRGNYGYTF.

This CDR3 reads CASSSDGNSYEQYF. The CDR3 DNA sequence: TGCGCCAGCAGCTCGGACGGAAACTCCTACGAGCAGTACTTC. This chain links TRBV5-1 with TRBJ2-7, with D unresolved. CDR1 is SGHRS and CDR2 is YFSETQ in the germline V gene. V was trimmed by 3 bases and J by 0 bases, leaving 10 bases between them. The CDR3 covers 14 residues.

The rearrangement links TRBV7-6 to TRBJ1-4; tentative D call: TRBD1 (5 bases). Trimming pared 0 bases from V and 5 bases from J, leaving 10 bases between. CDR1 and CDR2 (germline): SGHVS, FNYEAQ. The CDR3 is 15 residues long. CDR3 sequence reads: CASSLAPGRNEKLFF. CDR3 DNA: TGTGCCAGCAGCTTAGCTCCAGGGAGGAATGAAAAACTGTTTTTT.

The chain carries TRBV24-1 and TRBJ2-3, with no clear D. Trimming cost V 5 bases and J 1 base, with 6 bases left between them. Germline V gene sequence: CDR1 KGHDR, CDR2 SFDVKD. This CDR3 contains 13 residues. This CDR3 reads CATSGYGTDTQYF. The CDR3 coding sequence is TGTGCCACCAGTGGCTACGGCACAGATACGCAGTATTTT.